This T cell receptor beta chain was sequenced during a study of blood T cell repertoires in COVID-19. Study context: Spain, Italy and the United States supplied samples that represented acute and convalescent COVID-19. T cells, B-cell-depleted T cells, or PBMCs supplied cDNA or gDNA.

The CDR3 is 16 residues long. Germline V gene data show CDR1 as SGHDN and CDR2 as FVKESK. J was trimmed by 1 base and V by 3 bases; bases with no gene match: 8. Study processing details: Counts of nucleated cells, estimated from reference gene primer amplification, were obtained. TCRdb's copy holds only in-frame clones and misses some; the assay was immunoSEQ multiplex PCR. V, J and clone size are taken as reported in that table, and D and trimming were inferred from the DNA itself. The sample has more than 300,000 clones, 91% seen once. The sample was peripheral blood. The sequence was obtained from a woman in her late teens or twenties who had recovered from COVID-19. V gene TRBV14 combines with J gene TRBJ1-1, with 7 bases identical to TRBD1. The CDR3 nucleotides are TGTGCCAGCAGCCATGACAGGGTTAGTGGGAACACTGAAGCTTTCTTT. Its translation: CASSHDRVSGNTEAFF.